What follows describes a single T cell receptor beta chain. Its antigen remains unidentified. A junction end diverges from the germline sequence, so it may reflect a read error. Germline V CDR1 and CDR2: WSHSY, SAAADI. The length of the CDR3 is 15 residues. This record belongs to a study of blood T cells in healthy people across ages. General observations from the study: TCR beta diversity tracked closely with naive T cell percentage.

Primers used in a second PCR of roughly 6 to 11 cycles were a sample-barcoded 5' primer and a J-beta primer mix. TCRdb recomputed calls from the 5' RACE reads with MiXCR, one row per CDR3 protein. The data contain some 690,000 distinct CDR3 sequences, about 24% of them singletons. This chain joins TRBV10-2 and TRBJ1-1; a weak D match, TRBD1 (5 bases). The material sequenced was blood. The receptor comes from a man between 65 and 85 years old in good health. The CDR3 DNA follows: TGCGCCAACAGTGAGTTTGGGGCAGCGAACACTGAAGCTTTCTTT. Translation: CANSEFGAANTEAFF.